These 7 T cell receptor beta chains originate from one sample sequenced in a study of identical twins. Using its own MiXCR run on the 5' RACE reads, TCRdb lists one record per CDR3 protein. This table holds 200,000 to 300,000 distinct CDR3 sequences, about 10% found once. Sequencing was carried out using memory T cells sorted from blood. Receptor source: a man aged 45-60 years in good health.

The chain has TRBV2 and TRBJ2-3; 7 positions agree with TRBD1. Germline CDR1 SNHLY, CDR2 FYNNEI. CDR3 length: 14 residues. The J segment lost 2 bases and the V segment lost 8 bases, leaving 7 bases of the junction unmatched. The CDR3 bases are TGTGCCAGCGGAAGACAGGGATCCACAGATACGCAGTATTTT. This translates into CASGRQGSTDTQYF.

This clonotype came up many times. The chain links TRBV7-2 to TRBJ2-3; D is possibly TRBD1 (6 bases). V dropped 3 bases and J dropped 0 bases, with 10 bases sitting between them. This CDR3 comprises 15 residues. Germline values: CDR1 SGHTA, CDR2 FQGNSA. Here the CDR3 reads CASSFRGGSTDTQYF. For the CDR3, the DNA is TGTGCCAGCAGCTTCCGAGGGGGAAGCACAGATACGCAGTATTTT.

The rearrangement joins TRBV3-1 to TRBJ2-5; D is perhaps TRBD1 or TRBD2 (6 bases each). V was trimmed by 0 bases and J by 1 base, leaving 15 bases between them. This CDR3 has 17 residues. Germline V gene lookup returns CDR1 LGHDT and CDR2 YNNKEL (reference sequence). The CDR3 coding sequence is TGTGCCAGCAGCCAAGATTTAGGGGGAGGAACCCAAGAGACCCAGTACTTC. Translating gives CASSQDLGGGTQETQYF.

A few counts support this clonotype. The chain employs TRBV11-1 and TRBJ2-1; maybe TRBD2 (5 bases). The V gene's germline CDR1 is SGHAT and CDR2 FQDESV (reference sequence). The CDR3 has 19 residues. Trimming took off 6 bases at V and 7 bases at J, with 31 bases between the two ends. CDR3 sequence: CASSTLSGTGLSLINEQFF. As DNA, the CDR3 is TGTGCCAGCAGTACTCTCTCCGGAACCGGACTCTCACTTATTAATGAGCAGTTCTTC.

This clonotype has ten or more counts. This chain links TRBV4-2 with TRBJ1-5; D is perhaps TRBD1 (6 bases). The CDR3 runs to 15 residues. Trimming took 0 bases from V and 3 from J, leaving 9 bases between them. Germline V CDR1 and CDR2: LGHNA, YNFKEQ. CDR3 region: CASSQEQGPNQPQHF. The CDR3 DNA reads as TGTGCCAGCAGCCAAGAACAGGGACCCAATCAGCCCCAGCATTTT.

Many counts were recorded for this clonotype. The gene calls are TRBV2 and TRBJ2-4; D is uncertain. Germline CDR1 is SNHLY and CDR2 is FYNNEI. Trimming stripped 2 bases from V and 0 bases from J, with 8 bases between. The CDR3 runs to 15 residues. The CDR3 is CASSERRVAKNIQYF. The DNA for the CDR3 is TGTGCCAGCAGTGAACGGAGAGTAGCCAAAAACATTCAGTACTTC.

This clonotype was seen ten or more times. The chain combines TRBV28 with TRBJ2-7, with D possibly being TRBD1 or TRBD2 (5 bases each). The V end was cut by 10 bases, the J end by 2 bases, with 18 bases between. The CDR3 has 14 residues. Germline values: CDR1 MDHEN, CDR2 SYDVKM. The DNA for the CDR3 is TGTGCCACCGAGCCCCCGGGACGGGCCTACGAGCAGTACTTC. Translating it yields CATEPPGRAYEQYF.